The source of this TCR beta chain is a study of vaccination effects on CD4 cells after COVID-19. Overall study results and limits: In vaccinees who were healthy, merely 1 out of 255 vaccine-induced clones cross-reacted with common cold coronaviruses.

After expansion with viral peptide pools in the ViraFEST assay, antigen-specific CD4+ T cells were sequenced. CD4+ T cells were isolated after 10 days of culture. It was two doses of either the BNT162b2 or mRNA-1273 vaccine that participants received. Each well held 1.5 million to 2.5 million PBMC cultured with around 9.7 ug/ml peptides and around 10 IU/ml IL-2. As regards this clone: Its specificity is unknown.

The CDR3 is 12 amino acids. CDR1 SGHDT and CDR2 YYEEEE come from the germline V gene. V lost 3 bases and J lost 1, with 3 bases in between. Libraries were prepared by immunoSEQ multiplex PCR; TCRdb keeps only in-frame clonotypes and omits some of them. The table has around 30,000 clones, less than 80% seen once. The receptor was isolated from a human donor who received a COVID-19 vaccine. The rearrangement joins TRBV5-6 to TRBJ2-3; D not certain. The source was CD4+ T cells from PBMCs cultured with SARS-CoV-2 spike peptides, collected after COVID-19 vaccination. Here the CDR3 DNA reads TGTGCCAGCAGCTCGGGCACAGATACGCAGTATTTT. This gives the protein CASSSGTDTQYF.